Listed below are T cell receptor beta chains from one sample, sequenced in a study of breast tumors, draining lymph nodes, adjacent tissues. Each CDR3 protein gets one entry after TCRdb re-called the multiplex PCR reads with MiXCR. The sample contains approximately 230,000 distinct CDR3 sequences, approximately 36% of which appear only once. Sequencing was done on a sample of axillary lymph node tissue. All receptors come from a female donor with breast cancer. Some clones in this sample may be carry-over from other donors' samples. Both conserved end residues are part of each CDR3. Only part of the rows carry a size: once, few, many, or a class if the clone is expanded.

v_gene	j_gene	abundance	CDR3aa
TRBV2	TRBJ2-7	many	CASRARDSSYEQYF
TRBV6-6	TRBJ1-5	many	CASSKQGNQPQHF
TRBV2	TRBJ2-7	many	CASSEQGIIDEQYF
TRBV6-1	TRBJ1-6	many	CASRGTGRFSPLHF
TRBV11-3	TRBJ2-2	many	CASSATGGSNTGELFF
TRBV6-6	TRBJ1-5	NA	CATEGGLLPQHF
TRBV19	TRBJ1-6	NA	CASSIGTGVSPLHF
TRBV29-1	TRBJ2-3	NA	CSGTTSTDTQYF
TRBV18	TRBJ2-3	many	CASSIVALDTQYF
TRBV19	TRBJ1-2	NA	CATNFQVNFNYGYTF
TRBV10-3	TRBJ2-3	many	CATGQGVDTQYF
TRBV20-1	TRBJ1-1	few	CSARTGFEAFF
TRBV11-2	TRBJ1-3	NA	CASSLSLAASGNTIYF
TRBV11-2	TRBJ2-3	NA	CASSYPRGSTDTQYF
TRBV7-8	TRBJ2-6	NA	CASSPPQGPEANVLTF
TRBV11-3	TRBJ2-7	many	CASRFREVSSYEQYF
TRBV10-1	TRBJ2-3	NA	CASSLSGPTDTQYF
TRBV7-2	TRBJ2-4	many	CASSSFGLAGGIIQYF
TRBV11-2	TRBJ1-6	NA	CASSNRGRPHF
TRBV28	TRBJ2-3	NA	CASSSGGKDTQYF
TRBV28	TRBJ1-2	NA	CASRITGVRGYTF
TRBV20-1	TRBJ2-5	many	CSARDHRGETQYF
TRBV7-2	TRBJ2-5	many	CASSLARQGWETQYF
TRBV5-6	TRBJ2-7	NA	CASSLTRLPLGLAVSYEQYF
TRBV7-8	TRBJ1-3	many	CATPTSGNTIYF
TRBV2	TRBJ2-1	many	CASEGLAGASYNEQFF